This is a list of T cell receptor beta chains from one sample in a study of blood T cell repertoires in COVID-19. Using immunoSEQ multiplex PCR, the repertoire was profiled, and TCRdb retains in-frame clones only, with some absent. This sample carries over 250,000 clones, over 65% of them seen once, and the ten largest clones take around 3.4%. Sequenced sample: peripheral blood. All receptors derive from a woman older than 75 with acute or convalescent COVID-19. Both conserved end residues are part of each CDR3. A D gene is named only where the DNA matches it firmly. The size of a clone is reported for some rows only, either as once, few or many, or as a class for expanded clones.

D gene	J gene	clone size	V gene	CDR3 DNA	CDR3 protein
NA	TRBJ2-7	NA	TRBV7-9	TGTGCCAGCAGCTTGTCCGGAGGGCCCCAGCAGTACTTC	CASSLSGGPQQYF
NA	TRBJ2-2	NA	TRBV2	TGTGCCAGCAGTCTCGACTATTCCCCCCCAACCGGGGAGCTGTTTTTT	CASSLDYSPPTGELFF
NA	TRBJ2-1	once	TRBV5-1	TGCGCCAGCAGCTTCGGTGGTCTGGGGGGACTCGAGTTCTTC	CASSFGGLGGLEFF
TRBD2	TRBJ2-3	NA	TRBV4-3	TGCGCCAGCAGCCGAGGACTAGCGGGGGTAGATACGCAGTATTTT	CASSRGLAGVDTQYF
NA	TRBJ1-4	once	TRBV5-1	TGCGCCAGCAGCCGAGAAAACCGGGAAGATGAAAAACTGTTTTTT	CASSRENREDEKLFF
TRBD1	TRBJ2-2	few	TRBV19	TGTGCCAGTAGTATGTGGACAGGGGCCGGGGAGCTGTTTTTT	CASSMWTGAGELFF
NA	TRBJ2-7	NA	TRBV20-1	TGCAGTGGGGTTCGGGCCTACGAGCAGTACTTC	CSGVRAYEQYF
NA	TRBJ1-3	NA	TRBV6-2/TRBV6-3	TGTGCCAGCAGTTTCGGGACACGCTCTGGAAACACCATATATTTT	CASSFGTRSGNTIYF
TRBD2	TRBJ2-2	few	TRBV5-1	TGCGCCAGCAGCTTGCAAGCGGGGGGTACCGGGGAGCTGTTTTTT	CASSLQAGGTGELFF
NA	TRBJ2-7	few	TRBV12-3/TRBV12-4	TGTGCCAGCAGTTTAGCGGGGGGCTACGAGCAGTACTTC	CASSLAGGYEQYF
TRBD1	TRBJ1-4	once	TRBV5-5	TGTGCCAGCAGCTTGATGCCGACAGGGGACCATGAAAAACTGTTTTTT	CASSLMPTGDHEKLFF
NA	TRBJ2-2	NA	TRBV27	TGTGCCAGCAGCCTAGGGGGTCAATCTAGCGGGGAGCTGTTTTTT	CASSLGGQSSGELFF
TRBD1	TRBJ2-7	NA	TRBV4-3	TGCGCCAGCAGCCAGCAGACAGGGCTAATCTCCTACGAGCAGTACTTC	CASSQQTGLISYEQYF
NA	TRBJ2-3	NA	TRBV5-1	TGCGCCAGCAGCTTGGAATTGGTGGGGAGGCGGGCTCGGACGGGTCATAGCACAGATACGCAGTATTTT	CASSLELVGRRARTGHSTDTQYF
TRBD2	TRBJ2-1	few	TRBV6-6	TGTGCCAGCAGTCGCCGGACTAGCGGGAGGACATACAATGAGCAGTTCTTC	CASSRRTSGRTYNEQFF
NA	TRBJ2-7	NA	TRBV6-5	TGTGCCAGCAGGCCCTTAGCGGATCCCTCCTACGAGCAGTACTTC	CASRPLADPSYEQYF
NA	TRBJ2-7	NA	TRBV15	TGTGCCACCACCGCCGGCCGAGGGGGTGGGTACGAGCAGTACTTC	CATTAGRGGGYEQYF
NA	TRBJ1-5	few	TRBV19	TGTGCCAGTAGTATTGAGCGTAATCAGCCCCAGCATTTT	CASSIERNQPQHF
TRBD1	TRBJ2-7	NA	TRBV6-5	TGTGCCAGCCGTCCCCAGGGGGCGCGCGTTTACGAGCAGTACTTC	CASRPQGARVYEQYF
TRBD1	TRBJ1-5	few	TRBV18	TGTGCCAGCTCACCATGGACAGGGGCCAATCAGCCCCAGCATTTT	CASSPWTGANQPQHF
NA	TRBJ1-5	once	TRBV19	TGTGCCAGTAGTGAACGGACAGTTTTTCATAGCAATCAGCCCCAGCATTTT	CASSERTVFHSNQPQHF
NA	TRBJ2-7	NA	TRBV29-1	TGCAGCGTTGAAGATACCCAACGGTCTCCCAGGGCGGAATACGAGCAGTACTTC	CSVEDTQRSPRAEYEQYF
TRBD1	TRBJ2-2	NA	TRBV6-5	TGTGCCAGCATGACGGGACAGGGAAACACCGGGGAGCTGTTTTTT	CASMTGQGNTGELFF
TRBD1	TRBJ1-1	NA	TRBV5-1	TGCGCCAGCAGCACCCAAACAGGGGTGACTGAAGCTTTCTTT	CASSTQTGVTEAFF